This T cell receptor beta chain stems from a study of cytomegalovirus exposure and HLA in healthy donors. Study-wide background: Tens of millions of unique TCR sequences came from HLA-typed donors in an early release.

The CDR3 has 16 amino acids. Germline V gene sequence: CDR1 SGHTA, CDR2 FQGNSA. The V gene end was trimmed by 6 bases and the J gene end by 2 bases; junction bases not matched to a gene: 12. 60 Vbeta and 13 Jbeta primers were used in PCR. Some clones are missing from TCRdb's copy, which holds only in-frame ones; the method was immunoSEQ multiplex PCR. The sample has 110,000 to 150,000 clones; about 80% are singletons. This clone was detected only a few times. Sequenced sample: PBMCs. The source of this sequence is a man aged 35-49 years in good health and CMV-seronegative. The chain joins TRBV7-2 to TRBJ1-1, with TRBD1 identical over 7 bases. The CDR3 protein is CASRFEGKGANTEAFF. The DNA of the CDR3 is TGTGCCAGCAGATTCGAGGGGAAGGGGGCTAACACTGAAGCTTTCTTT.